This T cell receptor (beta chain) is from a study of radiotherapy plus CTLA-4 blockade in lung cancer. Study as a whole: For about 18% of patients, objective responses occurred, and roughly 31% had disease control.

The V and J ends lost 2 bases and 4 bases respectively, with 11 bases between them. Per germline, CDR1 MNHNS and CDR2 SASEGT. CDR3 length equals 14 residues. Profiling relied on immunoSEQ multiplex PCR, and the TCRdb table lists in-frame clones only, not all of them. The table includes about 95,000 clones, approximately 78% detected once. Specimen: peripheral blood, collected from a patient treated with radiotherapy plus ipilimumab. This clonotype was obtained from a human donor with non-small cell lung cancer who had a partial response to radiotherapy plus ipilimumab. This rearrangement joins TRBV6-1 to TRBJ1-1; D may be TRBD1 (5 bases). DNA for the CDR3: TGTGCCAGCAGTGAACTTCGGGGGAGCACTGAAGCTTTCTTT. The encoded protein is CASSELRGSTEAFF.